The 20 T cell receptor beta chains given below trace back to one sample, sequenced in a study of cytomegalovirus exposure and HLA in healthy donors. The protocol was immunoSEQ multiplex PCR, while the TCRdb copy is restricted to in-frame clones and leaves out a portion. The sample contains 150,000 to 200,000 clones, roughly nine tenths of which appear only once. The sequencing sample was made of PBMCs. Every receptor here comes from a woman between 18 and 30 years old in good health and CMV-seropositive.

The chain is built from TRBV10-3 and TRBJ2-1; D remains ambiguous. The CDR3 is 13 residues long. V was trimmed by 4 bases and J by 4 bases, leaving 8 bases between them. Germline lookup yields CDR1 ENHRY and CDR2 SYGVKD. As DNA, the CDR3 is TGTGCCATCAGTGCTCGAGAGTACAATGAGCAGTTCTTC. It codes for CAISAREYNEQFF.

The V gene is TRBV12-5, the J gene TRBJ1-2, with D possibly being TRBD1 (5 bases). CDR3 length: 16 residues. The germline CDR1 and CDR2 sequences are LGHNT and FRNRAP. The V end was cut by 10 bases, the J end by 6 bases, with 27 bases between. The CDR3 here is CATGKSGAGPQNGYTF. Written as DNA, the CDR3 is TGTGCTACCGGAAAGTCTGGGGCAGGCCCCCAGAATGGCTACACCTTC.

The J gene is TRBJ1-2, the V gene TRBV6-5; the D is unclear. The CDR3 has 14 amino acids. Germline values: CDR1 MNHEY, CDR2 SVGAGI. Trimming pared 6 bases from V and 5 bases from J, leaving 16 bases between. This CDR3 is CASSFRGRWYGYTF. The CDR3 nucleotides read TGTGCCAGCAGCTTCCGAGGCCGCTGGTATGGCTACACCTTC.

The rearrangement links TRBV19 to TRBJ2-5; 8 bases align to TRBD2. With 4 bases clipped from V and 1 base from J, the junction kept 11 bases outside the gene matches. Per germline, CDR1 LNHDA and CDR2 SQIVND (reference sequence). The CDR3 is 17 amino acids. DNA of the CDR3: TGTGCCAGTAGTAGAACGGGAGGGCCAAGTGCCCAAGAGACCCAGTACTTC. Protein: CASSRTGGPSAQETQYF.

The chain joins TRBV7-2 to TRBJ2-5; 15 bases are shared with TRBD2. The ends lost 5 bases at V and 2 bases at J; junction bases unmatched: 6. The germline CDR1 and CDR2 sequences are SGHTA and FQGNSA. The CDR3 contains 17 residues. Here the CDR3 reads CASSPPGLAGGQETQYF. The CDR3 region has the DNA TGTGCCAGCAGCCCACCAGGACTAGCGGGAGGGCAAGAGACCCAGTACTTC.

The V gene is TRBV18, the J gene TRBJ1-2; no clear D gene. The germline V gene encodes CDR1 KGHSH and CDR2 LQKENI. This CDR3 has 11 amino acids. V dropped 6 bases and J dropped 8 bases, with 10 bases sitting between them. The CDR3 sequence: CASSGGRGYTF. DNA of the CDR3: TGTGCCAGCTCCGGAGGGCGCGGCTACACCTTC.

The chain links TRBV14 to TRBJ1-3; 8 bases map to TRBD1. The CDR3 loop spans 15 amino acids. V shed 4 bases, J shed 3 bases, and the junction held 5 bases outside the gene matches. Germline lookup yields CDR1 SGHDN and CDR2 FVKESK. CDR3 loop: CASSRYRGNGNTIYF. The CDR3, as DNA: TGTGCCAGCAGCCGTTACAGGGGGAATGGAAACACCATATATTTT.

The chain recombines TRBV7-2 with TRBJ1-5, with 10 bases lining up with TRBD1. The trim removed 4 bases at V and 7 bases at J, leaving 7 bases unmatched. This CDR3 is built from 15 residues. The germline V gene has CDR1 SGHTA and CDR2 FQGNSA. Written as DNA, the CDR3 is TGTGCCAGCAGCTCCGGGACAGGGGTGCGACAGCCCCAGCATTTT. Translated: CASSSGTGVRQPQHF.

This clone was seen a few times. CDR3 nucleotides: TGTGCCTGGAGTGTACCGGGACAGGGCCTCGGCTACACCTTC. Residues: CAWSVPGQGLGYTF. The chain employs TRBV30 and TRBJ1-2, with TRBD1 matching over 9 bases. V dropped 0 bases and J dropped 8; count of bases not matched to a gene: 7. Looked up from germline, CDR1 is GTSNPN and CDR2 is SVGIG (reference sequence). The CDR3 length is 14 residues.

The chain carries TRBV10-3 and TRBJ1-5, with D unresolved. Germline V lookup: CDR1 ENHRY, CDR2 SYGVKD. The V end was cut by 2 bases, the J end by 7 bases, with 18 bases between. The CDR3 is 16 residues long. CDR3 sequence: CAISERRPAEGQPQHF. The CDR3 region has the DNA TGTGCCATCAGTGAGCGAAGGCCAGCGGAGGGCCAGCCCCAGCATTTT.

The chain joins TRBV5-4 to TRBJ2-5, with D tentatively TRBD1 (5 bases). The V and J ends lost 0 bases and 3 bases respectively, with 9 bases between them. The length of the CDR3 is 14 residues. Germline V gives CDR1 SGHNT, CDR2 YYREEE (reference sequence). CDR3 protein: CASSLGGQEETQYF. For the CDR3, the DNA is TGTGCCAGCAGCTTGGGGGGCCAAGAAGAGACCCAGTACTTC.

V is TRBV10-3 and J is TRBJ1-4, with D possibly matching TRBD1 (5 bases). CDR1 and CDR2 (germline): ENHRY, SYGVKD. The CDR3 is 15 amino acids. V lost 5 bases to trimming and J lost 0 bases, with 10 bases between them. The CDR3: CAISSQGATNEKLFF. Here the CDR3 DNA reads TGTGCCATCAGTTCCCAGGGTGCAACTAATGAAAAACTGTTTTTT.

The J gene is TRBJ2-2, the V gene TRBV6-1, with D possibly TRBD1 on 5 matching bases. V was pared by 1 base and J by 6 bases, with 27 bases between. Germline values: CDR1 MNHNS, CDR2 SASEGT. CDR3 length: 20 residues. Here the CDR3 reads CASSEGWGRVFVVGAGELFF. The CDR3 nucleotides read TGTGCCAGCAGTGAAGGCTGGGGCAGGGTGTTTGTGGTAGGGGCCGGGGAGCTGTTTTTT.

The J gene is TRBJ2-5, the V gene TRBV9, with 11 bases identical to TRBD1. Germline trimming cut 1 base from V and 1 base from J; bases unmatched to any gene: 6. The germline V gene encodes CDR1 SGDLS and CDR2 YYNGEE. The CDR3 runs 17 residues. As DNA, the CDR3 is TGTGCCAGCAGCGTAAGGGGGACAGGGGGAATCCAAGAGACCCAGTACTTC. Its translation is CASSVRGTGGIQETQYF.

CDR3 in amino acids: CAWSVLRGGGYTF. CDR3 in DNA: TGTGCCTGGAGTGTTTTACGGGGAGGTGGCTACACCTTC. The rearrangement uses TRBV30 and TRBJ1-2; D unresolved. The CDR3 sequence is 13 residues long. The germline V gene has CDR1 GTSNPN and CDR2 SVGIG (reference sequence). The V end lost 0 bases, the J end lost 7 bases, and 12 bases lay between the germline ends. The variable domain in full, completed from reference TRBV30 and TRBJ1-2, reads SQTIHQWPATLVQPVGSPLSLECTVEGTSNPNLYWYRQAAGRGLQLLFYSVGIGQISSEVPQNLSASRPQDRQFILSSKKLLLSDSGFYLCAWSVLRGGGYTFGSGTRLTVV.

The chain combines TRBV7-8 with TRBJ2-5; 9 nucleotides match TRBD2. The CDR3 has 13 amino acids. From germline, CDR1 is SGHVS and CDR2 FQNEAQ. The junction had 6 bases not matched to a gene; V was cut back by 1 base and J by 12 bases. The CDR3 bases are TGTGCCAGCAGCTTAGGGGGACTAGCTGTCGAGTACTTC. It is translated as CASSLGGLAVEYF. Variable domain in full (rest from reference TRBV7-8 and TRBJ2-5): GAGVSQSPRYKVAKRGQDVALRCDPISGHVSLFWYQQALGQGPEFLTYFQNEAQLDKSGLPSDRFFAERPEGSVSTLKIQRTQQEDSAVYLCASSLGGLAVEYFGPGTRLLVL.

The CDR3 DNA is TGTGCCAGCAGCTCCGGGACTAGCGGGAGAGGGGGAGCCACAGATACGCAGTATTTT. It translates to CASSSGTSGRGGATDTQYF. J is TRBJ2-3 and V is TRBV13; the match to TRBD2 covers 14 bases. The V gene end was trimmed by 4 bases and the J gene end by 2 bases; junction bases not matched to a gene: 11. CDR3 length: 19 residues. The germline CDR1 and CDR2 sequences are PRHDT and FYEKMQ (reference sequence).

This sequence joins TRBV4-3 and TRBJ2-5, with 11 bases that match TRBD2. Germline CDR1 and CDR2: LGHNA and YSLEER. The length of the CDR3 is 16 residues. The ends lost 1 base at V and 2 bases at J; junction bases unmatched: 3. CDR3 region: CASSQGGTSGQETQYF. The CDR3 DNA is TGCGCCAGCAGCCAAGGGGGGACTAGCGGACAAGAGACCCAGTACTTC.

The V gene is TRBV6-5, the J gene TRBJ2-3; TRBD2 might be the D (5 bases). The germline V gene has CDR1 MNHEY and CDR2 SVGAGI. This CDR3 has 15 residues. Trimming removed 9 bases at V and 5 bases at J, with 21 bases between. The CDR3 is CASCPSDSKRDTQYF. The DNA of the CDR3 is TGTGCCAGTTGCCCTTCGGACTCTAAGAGAGATACGCAGTATTTT.

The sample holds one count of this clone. CDR3 region: CASSPLSIGGNQPQHF. CDR3 DNA sequence: TGTGCCAGCAGCCCCTTATCCATAGGGGGCAATCAGCCCCAGCATTTT. V usage is TRBV7-8 and J usage is TRBJ1-5; tentative D call: TRBD1 (5 bases). Germline CDR1 SGHVS, CDR2 FQNEAQ. The CDR3 is made up of 16 amino acids. V was clipped by 5 bases and J by 2 bases, with 16 bases between them.